This T cell receptor beta chain was documented in a study of blood T cell repertoires in COVID-19. Overall study: There were acute and convalescent COVID-19 samples, and they came from the United States, Italy and Spain. T cells, B-cell-depleted T cells, or PBMCs provided the cDNA or gDNA that served as material.

This table comes from immunoSEQ multiplex PCR, and its TCRdb copy is limited to in-frame clones, with some not included. The repertoire holds 310,000 or so clones, with more than 70% as singletons. CDR3 length: 15 amino acids. Germline CDR1 is SGHTA and CDR2 is FQGNSA. V trimming: 2 bases; J trimming: 8 bases; junction bases outside the gene matches: 8. Sequenced input: peripheral blood. The origin of this receptor is a woman aged 45-59 years with acute or convalescent COVID-19. The chain combines TRBV7-2 with TRBJ2-1, with 8 bases that match TRBD2. The CDR3 region is CASSLYRLAGDEQFF. Here the CDR3 DNA reads TGTGCCAGCAGCTTATATCGCCTAGCGGGTGATGAGCAGTTCTTC.